The 22 T cell receptor beta chains listed next were all sequenced from one sample in a study of metastatic and nonmetastatic thyroid tumors (dated by TCRdb to about 2020). No treatment had been received by any patient before thyroid surgery. Library preparation used PCR. TCRdb shows the sequencer as Illumina HiSeq 4000. TCRdb trimmed public reads at Q25 via fastp, called clones via MiXCR and kept in-frame beta chains. The sample table contains about 5,000 clones; only one count was recorded for roughly 35% of them. The top ten constitute 25% to 35% of the sample. The source material was adjacent normal tissue. These TCRs come from a male donor with papillary thyroid cancer or a benign thyroid nodule (not recorded which). Some clones in this sample may be carry-over from other donors' samples.

The DNA for the CDR3 is TGTGCCAGCAGCTATAAGGGAGGGTACTATGGCTACACCTTC. Its protein is CASSYKGGYYGYTF. The V gene is TRBV27, the J gene TRBJ1-2; D gene unclear. V was clipped by 6 bases and J by 3 bases, with 14 bases between them. This CDR3 spans 14 amino acids. Germline CDR1 and CDR2: MNHEY and SMNVEV (reference sequence).

This clone was observed at least ten times. Other DNA sequences in the same sample also yield this CDR3. This chain connects TRBV12-3 or TRBV12-4 to TRBJ2-7; the D is unclear. There are 15 residues in the CDR3. V was pared by 0 bases and J by 1 base, with 10 bases between. This chain's CDR3 is CASSLAGRVSYEQYF. DNA of the CDR3: TGTGCCAGCAGTTTAGCCGGACGGGTGTCCTACGAGCAGTACTTC.

This clone is deemed large. The genes are TRBV28 and TRBJ2-5, with D possibly matching TRBD1 (6 bases). Germline V gene sequence: CDR1 MDHEN, CDR2 SYDVKM. The germline V and J ends were trimmed by 10 bases and 7 bases, with 13 bases remaining between them. The CDR3 runs 11 residues. CDR3 loop: CAIGTRGTQYF. The CDR3 DNA reads as TGTGCCATCGGGACCAGGGGGACCCAGTACTTC.

This clone has just a few counts. This rearrangement joins TRBV6-1 to TRBJ1-6; D gene ambiguous. With 1 base removed from V and 7 bases from J, the gap between germline ends came to 8 bases. CDR1 is MNHNS and CDR2 is SASEGT in the germline V gene. CDR3 length: 14 amino acids. CDR3 nucleotides: TGTGCCAGCAGTGAAGGGGTCGAGAATTCACCCCTCCACTTT. Residues: CASSEGVENSPLHF.

Relative to its sample, this clone is medium-sized. The V gene is TRBV11-1, the J gene TRBJ2-1; D gene unclear. The CDR3 covers 13 residues. Trimming pared 5 bases from V and 7 bases from J, leaving 12 bases between. Germline loops: CDR1 SGHAT, CDR2 FQDESV (reference sequence). The CDR3 DNA is TGTGCCAGCAGCCCCTACAATTGGAATGAGCAGTTCTTC. Translating gives CASSPYNWNEQFF.

This chain uses TRBV7-3 with TRBJ2-3; D possibly corresponds to TRBD1 (5 bases). The CDR3 is 15 residues long. Trimming stripped 0 bases from V and 1 base from J, with 8 bases between. Looked up from germline, CDR1 is SGHTA and CDR2 is FQGTGA. CDR3: CASSLTGARTDTQYF. The CDR3 DNA is TGTGCCAGCAGCTTAACAGGGGCCCGCACAGATACGCAGTATTTT.

The chain couples TRBV7-2 to TRBJ1-1; perhaps TRBD1 as D (5 bases). Trimming removed 5 bases at V and 8 bases at J, with 15 bases between. From germline, CDR1 is SGHTA and CDR2 FQGNSA. The CDR3 has 13 residues. This chain's CDR3 is CASSRDSAREAFF. The CDR3 DNA reads TGTGCCAGCAGCCGAGACAGTGCCCGAGAAGCTTTCTTT.

The gene calls are TRBV5-1 and TRBJ1-4, with 12 bases lining up with TRBD1. The CDR3 loop spans 16 amino acids. CDR1 and CDR2 from the germline V gene are SGHRS and YFSETQ. The junction had 4 bases not matched to a gene; V was cut back by 2 bases and J by 5 bases. Here the CDR3 DNA reads TGCGCCAGCAGCTTCGGGACAGGGGGCGCGAATGAAAAACTGTTTTTT. It yields the protein CASSFGTGGANEKLFF.

This chain uses TRBV6-6 with TRBJ1-1, with D unclear. Trimming left V 0 bases short and J 5 bases short, with 7 bases between. Germline assignment: CDR1 MNHNY and CDR2 SVGAGI (reference sequence). The CDR3 totals 13 residues. CDR3 amino acids: CASSYSGGTEAFF. For the CDR3, the DNA is TGTGCCAGCAGTTACTCGGGTGGTACTGAAGCTTTCTTT.

This chain connects TRBV2 to TRBJ2-6, with a possible D match to TRBD1 (5 bases). Deletions cut 0 bases from V and 3 bases from J, with 21 bases between. The CDR3 covers 20 residues. Looked up from germline, CDR1 is SNHLY and CDR2 is FYNNEI. The CDR3 is CASSEALLDTSLYGANVLTF. CDR3 nucleotides: TGTGCCAGCAGTGAAGCGCTATTGGACACCTCCTTATATGGGGCCAACGTCCTGACTTTC. Full variable domain (missing parts from reference TRBV2 and TRBJ2-6): EPEVTQTPSHQVTQMGQEVILRCVPISNHLYFYWYRQILGQKVEFLVSFYNNEISEKSEIFDDQFSVERPDGSNFTLKIRSTKLEDSAMYFCASSEALLDTSLYGANVLTFGAGSRLTVL.

Relative to its sample, this clone is medium-sized (0.01 to 0.1%). This chain joins TRBV7-8 and TRBJ2-1, with D possibly TRBD1 on 5 matching bases. Germline CDR1 SGHVS, CDR2 FQNEAQ. Trimming took 3 bases from V and 4 from J, leaving 10 bases between them. The CDR3 is 14 residues long. In DNA, the CDR3 is TGTGCCAGCAGCTTGACGAGGACATACAATGAGCAGTTCTTC. This encodes CASSLTRTYNEQFF.

The J gene is TRBJ2-2, the V gene TRBV28; D perhaps matches TRBD2 (5 bases). CDR1 is MDHEN, CDR2 SYDVKM, per germline. Trimming left V 6 bases short and J 3 bases short, with 17 bases between. The CDR3 spans 16 residues. The CDR3 loop is CASSREDGPDTGELFF. The CDR3 coding sequence is TGTGCCAGCAGCCGGGAAGACGGGCCAGACACCGGGGAGCTGTTTTTT.

By proportion, this clone is medium-sized (0.01 to 0.1%). The chain couples TRBV20-1 to TRBJ1-2; no firm D call. The ends were cut back, 3 bases at V and 4 bases at J, with 18 bases in the middle. CDR3 length equals 15 residues. The germline V gene has CDR1 DFQATT and CDR2 SNEGSKA (reference sequence). The CDR3 region has the DNA TGCAGTGCTAGTAAGATAGGATCCGCGGGCTATGGCTACACCTTC. It is translated as CSASKIGSAGYGYTF.

V and J are TRBV5-1 and TRBJ2-7; D remains unclear. Germline-derived CDR1 and CDR2 are SGHRS and YFSETQ. The CDR3 extends over 15 amino acids. V was pared by 0 bases and J by 4 bases, with 14 bases between. The CDR3 DNA reads as TGCGCCAGCAGCTTGGAAGGGCTGGAAATTTACGAGCAGTACTTC. Protein product: CASSLEGLEIYEQYF.

DNA for the CDR3: TGCGCCAGCAGCCAAGATTCCCTCCGGGACAGGGGGAACACCATATATTTT. Protein: CASSQDSLRDRGNTIYF. The chain carries TRBV4-1 and TRBJ1-3; 11 bases are shared with TRBD1. Per the germline V gene, CDR1 is MGHRA and CDR2 is YSYEKL. The ends lost 0 bases at V and 7 bases at J; junction bases unmatched: 8. The length of the CDR3 is 17 residues.

This clone was counted only a few times. The genes are TRBV6-2 or TRBV6-3 and TRBJ1-6, with no clear D. Between the trimmed V and J ends, which lost 0 bases and 3 bases, there was a span of 6 bases. Germline CDR1 is MNHEY and CDR2 is SVGEGT. This CDR3 comprises 15 residues. The CDR3 DNA reads TGTGCCAGCAGTTACTCGTCAGGCTATAATTCACCCCTCCACTTT. Translating it yields CASSYSSGYNSPLHF.

The V call is TRBV12-3 or TRBV12-4, the J call TRBJ1-2, with 10 bases identical to TRBD1. V gave up 5 bases and J gave up 11 bases; unmatched junction bases: 17. The CDR3 extends over 16 amino acids. The CDR3 region has the DNA TGTGCCAGCAGTACGACAGGGGGCGGTGGAATCTCTGGGTACACCTTC. It specifies CASSTTGGGGISGYTF.

This clone is categorized as medium-sized. This chain uses TRBV19 with TRBJ1-1; D not resolved. This CDR3 is 13 amino acids long. V was shortened by 5 bases and J by 1 base, with 8 bases between the two germline ends. Germline V CDR1 and CDR2: LNHDA, SQIVND (reference sequence). The CDR3 region is CASSPLTNTEAFF. The CDR3 DNA reads TGTGCCAGTAGTCCATTGACGAACACTGAAGCTTTCTTT.

This clone was observed a few times. The V and J genes are TRBV6-5 and TRBJ2-5, with TRBD2 as a possible D gene (5 bases). The germline gives CDR1 MNHEY, CDR2 SVGAGI. There are 14 residues in the CDR3. V dropped 4 bases and J dropped 4 bases, with 13 bases sitting between them. CDR3 bases: TGTGCCAGCAGTTCACGTCTAGCCCGAGAGACCCAGTACTTC. This gives the protein CASSSRLARETQYF.

The J gene is TRBJ1-1, the V gene TRBV6-1; D is unresolved. Germline V gene data show CDR1 as MNHNS and CDR2 as SASEGT. CDR3 length: 11 amino acids. V was pared by 7 bases and J by 13 bases, with 16 bases between. The CDR3 sequence: CASIFGIGDFF. CDR3 in DNA: TGTGCCAGCATATTTGGGATTGGGGATTTCTTT.

This clone is large by share. The rearrangement links TRBV5-1 to TRBJ1-2, with D maybe TRBD1 (5 bases). This CDR3 is 15 amino acids long. Trimming stripped 0 bases from V and 3 bases from J, with 12 bases between. Germline V gene data show CDR1 as SGHRS and CDR2 as YFSETQ. In DNA form, the CDR3 reads TGCGCCAGCAGCTTGGAGCTCGGGACCTACTATGGCTACACCTTC. Encoded protein: CASSLELGTYYGYTF.

Ten or more counts support this clone. At one boundary the junction diverges from the germline segment, which might be a read error. Other DNA sequences in this sample translate to the same CDR3. This chain uses TRBV7-2 with TRBJ2-3, with 9 bases aligning to TRBD2. This CDR3 contains 15 residues. Per germline, CDR1 SGHTA and CDR2 FQGNSA. The CDR3 protein is CASSQSGRISDTQYF. CDR3 DNA sequence: TGTGCCAGCAGTCAAAGCGGGAGGATTTCAGATACACAGTATTTT. Looking up the rest from reference TRBV7-2 and TRBJ2-3 gives the full variable domain: GAGVSQSPSNKVTEKGKDVELRCDPISGHTALYWYRQSLGQGLEFLIYFQGNSAPDKSGLPSDRFSAERTGGSVSTLTIQRTQQEDSAVYLCASSQSGRISDTQYFGPGTRLTVL.